The sample holds one count of the clone carrying this T cell receptor (beta chain). The target antigen is unknown. This sample is drawn from a study of cytomegalovirus exposure and HLA in healthy donors. Whole-study findings and limits: A further, later analysis showed that HLA-associated TCR beta chains (compared with equally common others) were more clonally expanded. The likely origin of a cluster of highly shared sequence variants was a sequencing artifact. The listing of 160 or so TCR beta chains classed them as cytomegalovirus-associated. Among TCR sequences, most were rare, though some public TCRs appeared in many donors.

In the PCR, 60 Vbeta and 13 Jbeta primers were used. The method was immunoSEQ multiplex PCR; TCRdb's version includes in-frame clones alone and lacks a portion of them. The profile shows under 150,000 clones, over 70% of them singletons. Germline assignment: CDR1 MDHEN and CDR2 SYDVKM. The CDR3 consists of 13 residues. Trimming took 2 bases from V and 4 from J; bases not matched to a gene: 1. The chain carries TRBV28 and TRBJ1-2; 7 bases align to TRBD1. What was sequenced was PBMCs. The receptor comes from a young man in good health and CMV-seronegative. The CDR3 reads CASSLRDSYGYTF. The CDR3 coding sequence is TGTGCCAGCAGTTTACGGGACAGCTATGGCTACACCTTC.